The 15 T cell receptor beta chains listed next were all sequenced from one sample in a study of neoadjuvant nivolumab and ipilimumab in lung cancer. This table comes from immunoSEQ multiplex PCR, and its TCRdb copy is limited to in-frame clones, with some not included. The data contain 30,000 to 35,000 clones, approximately 90% of them singletons. Specimen: peripheral blood, collected after neoadjuvant nivolumab, alone or with ipilimumab, at or shortly before surgery. The receptors come from an adult with non-small cell lung cancer.

This clone was detected only a few times. The rearrangement links TRBV6-5 to TRBJ1-5; 7 nucleotides agree with TRBD1. Unmatched junction bases numbered 10, after V lost 5 bases and J lost 6 bases. Germline assignment: CDR1 MNHEY and CDR2 SVGAGI. CDR3 length: 15 residues. CDR3 in amino acids: CASSPRQGRSQPQHF. The CDR3 DNA is TGTGCCAGCAGTCCCCGACAGGGTCGGAGTCAGCCCCAGCATTTT.

The gene calls are TRBV29-1 and TRBJ1-1, with D possibly TRBD1 on 6 matching bases. From germline, CDR1 is SQVTM and CDR2 ANQGSEA. This CDR3 spans 14 amino acids. V lost 4 bases and J 4 bases, leaving 16 bases between the germline ends. The CDR3 DNA is TGCAGCGTTGGGGTTCGGGGGGCGACCACTGAAGCTTTCTTT. It specifies CSVGVRGATTEAFF.

V and J are TRBV28 and TRBJ2-1; 9 bases agree with TRBD1. Germline V lookup: CDR1 MDHEN, CDR2 SYDVKM. This CDR3 region has 14 residues. Trimming took 6 bases from V and 5 from J; bases not matched to a gene: 5. CDR3 residues: CASSWTGVDNEQFF. Written as DNA, the CDR3 is TGTGCCAGCAGCTGGACAGGGGTGGACAATGAGCAGTTCTTC.

V is TRBV6-1 and J is TRBJ1-2; possible D gene TRBD1, 5 bases. The CDR3 loop spans 12 amino acids. In germline, CDR1 is MNHNS, CDR2 SASEGT. Trimming removed 1 base at V and 8 bases at J, with 8 bases between. The CDR3 nucleotides read TGTGCCAGCAGTGAAGGGGGGAACGGCTACACCTTC. The encoded protein is CASSEGGNGYTF.

The rearrangement joins TRBV14 to TRBJ2-2; D uncertain. CDR1 and CDR2 from the germline V gene are SGHDN and FVKESK. Trimming pared 1 base from V and 8 bases from J, leaving 11 bases between. CDR3 length: 14 amino acids. Here the CDR3 DNA reads TGTGCCAGCAGCCAAGTTAGGACCTCTGGGGAGCTGTTTTTT. This gives the protein CASSQVRTSGELFF.

The V gene is TRBV5-8, the J gene TRBJ1-5; TRBD1 is a possible D gene (6 bases). Per germline, CDR1 SGHTS and CDR2 YDEGEE. Trimming removed 0 bases from V and 5 bases from J, with 12 bases in between. The CDR3 is 15 amino acids. As DNA, the CDR3 is TGTGCCAGCAGCTTGGAGGCAGGGGAGTATCAGCCCCAGCATTTT. Translating gives CASSLEAGEYQPQHF. The full variable domain, with the rest looked up from reference TRBV5-8 and TRBJ1-5, is EAGVTQSPTHLIKTRGQQATLRCSPISGHTSVYWYQQALGLGLQFLLWYDEGEERNRGNFPPRFSGRQFPNYSSELNVNALELEDSALYLCASSLEAGEYQPQHFGDGTRLSIL.

The table lists this clone with a count of one. This CDR3 is CASSEPGAFF. The CDR3 nucleotides read TGTGCCAGCAGTGAACCGGGAGCTTTCTTT. This chain connects TRBV2 to TRBJ1-1; D is unclear. The CDR3 is made up of 10 amino acids. Trimming shortened V by 2 bases and J by 10 bases, and 5 bases separated the two germline ends. Germline V CDR1 and CDR2: SNHLY, FYNNEI.

The rearrangement joins TRBV5-1 to TRBJ2-1; D might be TRBD1 or TRBD2, each matching 6 bases. There are 16 residues in the CDR3. The ends were cut back, 4 bases at V and 2 bases at J, with 16 bases in the middle. The germline CDR1 and CDR2 sequences are SGHRS and YFSETQ. CDR3 residues: CASSGVVGGPYNEQFF. In DNA form, the CDR3 reads TGCGCCAGCAGCGGGGTGGTCGGGGGCCCCTACAATGAGCAGTTCTTC.

The chain joins TRBV18 to TRBJ2-3, with 9 bases fitting TRBD2. Unmatched junction bases numbered 1, after V lost 2 bases and J lost 1 base. Germline loops: CDR1 KGHSH, CDR2 LQKENI. This CDR3 has 15 amino acids. The CDR3 nucleotides read TGTGCCAGCTCACCAAGCGGGGGGCGCACAGATACGCAGTATTTT. It translates to CASSPSGGRTDTQYF.

On this clone: At the DNA level, this CDR3 is encoded by other sequences in the same sample as well. The V call is TRBV29-1, the J call TRBJ1-5; D possibly corresponds to TRBD1 (5 bases). The ends were cut back, 6 bases at V and 1 base at J, with 7 bases in the middle. The CDR3 has 12 residues. Germline CDR1 is SQVTM and CDR2 is ANQGSEA. The CDR3, as DNA: TGCAGCGTCAGGGAGAGCAATCAGCCCCAGCATTTT. It yields the protein CSVRESNQPQHF. Full variable domain (outside the CDR3, taken from reference TRBV29-1 and TRBJ1-5): SAVISQKPSRDICQRGTSLTIQCQVDSQVTMMFWYRQQPGQSLTLIATANQGSEATYESGFVIDKFPISRPNLTFSTLTVSNMSPEDSSIYLCSVRESNQPQHFGDGTRLSIL.

This rearrangement joins TRBV6-6 to TRBJ1-5, with TRBD1 matching 7 bases. Unmatched junction bases numbered 7, after V lost 6 bases and J lost 5 bases. Germline V CDR1 and CDR2: MNHNY, SVGAGI (reference sequence). The CDR3 is made up of 14 amino acids. In DNA, the CDR3 is TGTGCCAGCAGCCAGGGGGTTTGGGATCAGCCCCAGCATTTT. The encoded protein is CASSQGVWDQPQHF.

This sequence joins TRBV6-1 and TRBJ2-7, with D perhaps TRBD1 (6 bases). Trimming shortened V by 6 bases and J by 4 bases, and 13 bases separated the two germline ends. This CDR3 has 13 residues. Germline lookup yields CDR1 MNHNS and CDR2 SASEGT. The CDR3 DNA sequence: TGTGCCAGCAGAGGAACAGGGACGTACGAGCAGTACTTC. Encoded protein: CASRGTGTYEQYF.

The chain links TRBV11-3 to TRBJ2-3, with D possibly being TRBD1 (5 bases). V dropped 1 base and J dropped 4 bases, with 9 bases sitting between them. This CDR3 spans 14 amino acids. CDR1 is SGHNT, CDR2 YENEEA, per germline. Here the CDR3 reads CASSLGTGPDTQYF. The CDR3 nucleotides read TGTGCCAGCAGCTTAGGAACAGGTCCAGATACGCAGTATTTT.

The V and J genes are TRBV7-9 and TRBJ1-2; TRBD1 agrees at 10 bases. V lost 5 bases to trimming and J lost 4 bases; unmatched junction nucleotides: 7. This CDR3 spans 15 amino acids. Germline CDR1 is SEHNR and CDR2 is FQNEAQ (reference sequence). In DNA form, the CDR3 reads TGTGCCAGCAGCCCACCGGGACAGGGGTCCTATGGCTACACCTTC. This codes for CASSPPGQGSYGYTF.

The chain recombines TRBV5-4 with TRBJ1-4; D call uncertain. V was trimmed by 3 bases and J by 6 bases, leaving 12 bases between them. The length of the CDR3 is 14 residues. Germline lookup yields CDR1 SGHNT and CDR2 YYREEE (reference sequence). Here the CDR3 DNA reads TGTGCCAGCAGCTCGTCTCGACACGATGAAAAACTGTTTTTT. It is translated as CASSSSRHDEKLFF.